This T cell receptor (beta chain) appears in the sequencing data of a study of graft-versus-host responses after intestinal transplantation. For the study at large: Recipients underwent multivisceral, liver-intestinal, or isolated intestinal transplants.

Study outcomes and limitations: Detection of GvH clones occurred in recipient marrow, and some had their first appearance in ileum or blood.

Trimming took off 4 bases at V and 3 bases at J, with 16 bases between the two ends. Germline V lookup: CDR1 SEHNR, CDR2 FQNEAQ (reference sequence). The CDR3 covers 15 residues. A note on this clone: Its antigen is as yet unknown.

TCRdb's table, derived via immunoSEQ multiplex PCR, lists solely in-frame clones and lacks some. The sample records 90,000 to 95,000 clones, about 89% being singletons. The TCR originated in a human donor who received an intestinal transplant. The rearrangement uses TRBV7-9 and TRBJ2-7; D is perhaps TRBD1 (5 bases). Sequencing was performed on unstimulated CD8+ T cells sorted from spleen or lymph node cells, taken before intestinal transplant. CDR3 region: CASSYPQDPSYEQYF. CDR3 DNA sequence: TGTGCCAGCAGCTACCCACAGGACCCAAGCTACGAGCAGTACTTC. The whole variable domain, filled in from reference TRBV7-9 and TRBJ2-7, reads DTGVSQNPRHKITKRGQNVTFRCDPISEHNRLYWYRQTLGQGPEFLTYFQNEAQLEKSRLLSDRFSAERPKGSFSTLEIQRTEQGDSAMYLCASSYPQDPSYEQYFGPGTRLTVT.